At least ten counts were recorded for the clone carrying this TCR beta chain. Its antigen is unidentified. This sample was taken from a study of T cells in Graves' hyperthyroidism and ophthalmopathy. Study results and limitations: Also found in blood were most expanded thyroid clonotypes above 0.001.

RNA transcripts provided the source from which TCR beta CDR3 regions were amplified. First-round RT-PCR of the TCR CDR3 relied on the HTBI primer set. Using its own MiXCR run on the multiplex PCR reads, TCRdb lists one record per CDR3 protein. This sample has 350,000 to 450,000 distinct CDR3 sequences, with around 15% found just once. CDR3 size: 14 residues. V was trimmed by 3 bases and J by 5 bases, leaving 13 bases between them. The germline V gene has CDR1 MDHEN and CDR2 SYDVKM. An approximately 10 ml volume of fresh peripheral blood provided the PBMCs. This receptor was taken from a man between 45 and 60 years old with Graves' ophthalmopathy. The chain carries TRBV28 and TRBJ2-5; D may be TRBD2 (5 bases). Sequenced material: blood. The CDR3 reads CASSFPSGLETQYF. The CDR3 DNA sequence: TGTGCCAGCAGTTTTCCTTCGGGGTTGGAGACCCAGTACTTC.